The entry below describes one TCR beta chain. Per the authors' pipeline: Amplification with reference gene primers provided the estimates of nucleated cell counts. Produced via immunoSEQ multiplex PCR; TCRdb's table is partial and in-frame only. The D gene and trimming were derived from the DNA, and the V and J assignments and clone size from that table. The sample shows about 140,000 clones, about 82% of them seen only once. This sample was taken from a study of blood T cell repertoires in COVID-19. Study-wide context: Samples came from the United States, Italy and Spain, spanning acute and convalescent COVID-19. T cells, B-cell-depleted T cells, or PBMCs provided the cDNA or gDNA that served as material.

V lost 1 base, J lost 5 bases, and 8 bases lay in between. CDR1 and CDR2 from the germline V gene are LNHDA and SQIVND (reference sequence). The CDR3 spans 13 residues. Sequencing input: peripheral blood. This sequence originates from a woman aged 55-69 years with acute or convalescent COVID-19. The gene calls are TRBV19 and TRBJ1-1, with a weak D call TRBD1 (5 bases). The CDR3 DNA is TGTGCCAGTAGTATAGGCGGGACGACTGAAGCTTTCTTT. It yields the protein CASSIGGTTEAFF. Using reference TRBV19 and TRBJ1-1 for the parts outside the CDR3, the full variable domain is DGGITQSPKYLFRKEGQNVTLSCEQNLNHDAMYWYRQDPGQGLRLIYYSQIVNDFQKGDIAEGYSVSREKKESFPLTVTSAQKNPTAFYLCASSIGGTTEAFFGQGTRLTVV.